Below, one TCR beta chain is given with its context. Its antigen is not identified. Between the trimmed V and J ends, which lost 3 bases and 0 bases, there was a span of 14 bases. CDR3 length: 16 amino acids. Germline CDR1 is MGHRA and CDR2 is YSYEKL. This sample stems from a study of identical twins. TCRdb re-analysed the 5' RACE reads in MiXCR, keeping a single row per CDR3 protein. The sample records approximately 1.8 million distinct CDR3 sequences, under 35% being singletons. Study-wide findings and caveats: Insertions ran lower in abundant cord blood beta clonotypes, though not in memory repertoires.

Material: cord blood. V usage is TRBV4-1 and J usage is TRBJ1-1; D gene ambiguous. The clonotype was recovered from a newborn girl in good health. CDR3 sequence reads: CASSHPVTSLNTEAFF. As DNA, the CDR3 is TGCGCCAGCAGCCACCCGGTTACGTCATTGAACACTGAAGCTTTCTTT.